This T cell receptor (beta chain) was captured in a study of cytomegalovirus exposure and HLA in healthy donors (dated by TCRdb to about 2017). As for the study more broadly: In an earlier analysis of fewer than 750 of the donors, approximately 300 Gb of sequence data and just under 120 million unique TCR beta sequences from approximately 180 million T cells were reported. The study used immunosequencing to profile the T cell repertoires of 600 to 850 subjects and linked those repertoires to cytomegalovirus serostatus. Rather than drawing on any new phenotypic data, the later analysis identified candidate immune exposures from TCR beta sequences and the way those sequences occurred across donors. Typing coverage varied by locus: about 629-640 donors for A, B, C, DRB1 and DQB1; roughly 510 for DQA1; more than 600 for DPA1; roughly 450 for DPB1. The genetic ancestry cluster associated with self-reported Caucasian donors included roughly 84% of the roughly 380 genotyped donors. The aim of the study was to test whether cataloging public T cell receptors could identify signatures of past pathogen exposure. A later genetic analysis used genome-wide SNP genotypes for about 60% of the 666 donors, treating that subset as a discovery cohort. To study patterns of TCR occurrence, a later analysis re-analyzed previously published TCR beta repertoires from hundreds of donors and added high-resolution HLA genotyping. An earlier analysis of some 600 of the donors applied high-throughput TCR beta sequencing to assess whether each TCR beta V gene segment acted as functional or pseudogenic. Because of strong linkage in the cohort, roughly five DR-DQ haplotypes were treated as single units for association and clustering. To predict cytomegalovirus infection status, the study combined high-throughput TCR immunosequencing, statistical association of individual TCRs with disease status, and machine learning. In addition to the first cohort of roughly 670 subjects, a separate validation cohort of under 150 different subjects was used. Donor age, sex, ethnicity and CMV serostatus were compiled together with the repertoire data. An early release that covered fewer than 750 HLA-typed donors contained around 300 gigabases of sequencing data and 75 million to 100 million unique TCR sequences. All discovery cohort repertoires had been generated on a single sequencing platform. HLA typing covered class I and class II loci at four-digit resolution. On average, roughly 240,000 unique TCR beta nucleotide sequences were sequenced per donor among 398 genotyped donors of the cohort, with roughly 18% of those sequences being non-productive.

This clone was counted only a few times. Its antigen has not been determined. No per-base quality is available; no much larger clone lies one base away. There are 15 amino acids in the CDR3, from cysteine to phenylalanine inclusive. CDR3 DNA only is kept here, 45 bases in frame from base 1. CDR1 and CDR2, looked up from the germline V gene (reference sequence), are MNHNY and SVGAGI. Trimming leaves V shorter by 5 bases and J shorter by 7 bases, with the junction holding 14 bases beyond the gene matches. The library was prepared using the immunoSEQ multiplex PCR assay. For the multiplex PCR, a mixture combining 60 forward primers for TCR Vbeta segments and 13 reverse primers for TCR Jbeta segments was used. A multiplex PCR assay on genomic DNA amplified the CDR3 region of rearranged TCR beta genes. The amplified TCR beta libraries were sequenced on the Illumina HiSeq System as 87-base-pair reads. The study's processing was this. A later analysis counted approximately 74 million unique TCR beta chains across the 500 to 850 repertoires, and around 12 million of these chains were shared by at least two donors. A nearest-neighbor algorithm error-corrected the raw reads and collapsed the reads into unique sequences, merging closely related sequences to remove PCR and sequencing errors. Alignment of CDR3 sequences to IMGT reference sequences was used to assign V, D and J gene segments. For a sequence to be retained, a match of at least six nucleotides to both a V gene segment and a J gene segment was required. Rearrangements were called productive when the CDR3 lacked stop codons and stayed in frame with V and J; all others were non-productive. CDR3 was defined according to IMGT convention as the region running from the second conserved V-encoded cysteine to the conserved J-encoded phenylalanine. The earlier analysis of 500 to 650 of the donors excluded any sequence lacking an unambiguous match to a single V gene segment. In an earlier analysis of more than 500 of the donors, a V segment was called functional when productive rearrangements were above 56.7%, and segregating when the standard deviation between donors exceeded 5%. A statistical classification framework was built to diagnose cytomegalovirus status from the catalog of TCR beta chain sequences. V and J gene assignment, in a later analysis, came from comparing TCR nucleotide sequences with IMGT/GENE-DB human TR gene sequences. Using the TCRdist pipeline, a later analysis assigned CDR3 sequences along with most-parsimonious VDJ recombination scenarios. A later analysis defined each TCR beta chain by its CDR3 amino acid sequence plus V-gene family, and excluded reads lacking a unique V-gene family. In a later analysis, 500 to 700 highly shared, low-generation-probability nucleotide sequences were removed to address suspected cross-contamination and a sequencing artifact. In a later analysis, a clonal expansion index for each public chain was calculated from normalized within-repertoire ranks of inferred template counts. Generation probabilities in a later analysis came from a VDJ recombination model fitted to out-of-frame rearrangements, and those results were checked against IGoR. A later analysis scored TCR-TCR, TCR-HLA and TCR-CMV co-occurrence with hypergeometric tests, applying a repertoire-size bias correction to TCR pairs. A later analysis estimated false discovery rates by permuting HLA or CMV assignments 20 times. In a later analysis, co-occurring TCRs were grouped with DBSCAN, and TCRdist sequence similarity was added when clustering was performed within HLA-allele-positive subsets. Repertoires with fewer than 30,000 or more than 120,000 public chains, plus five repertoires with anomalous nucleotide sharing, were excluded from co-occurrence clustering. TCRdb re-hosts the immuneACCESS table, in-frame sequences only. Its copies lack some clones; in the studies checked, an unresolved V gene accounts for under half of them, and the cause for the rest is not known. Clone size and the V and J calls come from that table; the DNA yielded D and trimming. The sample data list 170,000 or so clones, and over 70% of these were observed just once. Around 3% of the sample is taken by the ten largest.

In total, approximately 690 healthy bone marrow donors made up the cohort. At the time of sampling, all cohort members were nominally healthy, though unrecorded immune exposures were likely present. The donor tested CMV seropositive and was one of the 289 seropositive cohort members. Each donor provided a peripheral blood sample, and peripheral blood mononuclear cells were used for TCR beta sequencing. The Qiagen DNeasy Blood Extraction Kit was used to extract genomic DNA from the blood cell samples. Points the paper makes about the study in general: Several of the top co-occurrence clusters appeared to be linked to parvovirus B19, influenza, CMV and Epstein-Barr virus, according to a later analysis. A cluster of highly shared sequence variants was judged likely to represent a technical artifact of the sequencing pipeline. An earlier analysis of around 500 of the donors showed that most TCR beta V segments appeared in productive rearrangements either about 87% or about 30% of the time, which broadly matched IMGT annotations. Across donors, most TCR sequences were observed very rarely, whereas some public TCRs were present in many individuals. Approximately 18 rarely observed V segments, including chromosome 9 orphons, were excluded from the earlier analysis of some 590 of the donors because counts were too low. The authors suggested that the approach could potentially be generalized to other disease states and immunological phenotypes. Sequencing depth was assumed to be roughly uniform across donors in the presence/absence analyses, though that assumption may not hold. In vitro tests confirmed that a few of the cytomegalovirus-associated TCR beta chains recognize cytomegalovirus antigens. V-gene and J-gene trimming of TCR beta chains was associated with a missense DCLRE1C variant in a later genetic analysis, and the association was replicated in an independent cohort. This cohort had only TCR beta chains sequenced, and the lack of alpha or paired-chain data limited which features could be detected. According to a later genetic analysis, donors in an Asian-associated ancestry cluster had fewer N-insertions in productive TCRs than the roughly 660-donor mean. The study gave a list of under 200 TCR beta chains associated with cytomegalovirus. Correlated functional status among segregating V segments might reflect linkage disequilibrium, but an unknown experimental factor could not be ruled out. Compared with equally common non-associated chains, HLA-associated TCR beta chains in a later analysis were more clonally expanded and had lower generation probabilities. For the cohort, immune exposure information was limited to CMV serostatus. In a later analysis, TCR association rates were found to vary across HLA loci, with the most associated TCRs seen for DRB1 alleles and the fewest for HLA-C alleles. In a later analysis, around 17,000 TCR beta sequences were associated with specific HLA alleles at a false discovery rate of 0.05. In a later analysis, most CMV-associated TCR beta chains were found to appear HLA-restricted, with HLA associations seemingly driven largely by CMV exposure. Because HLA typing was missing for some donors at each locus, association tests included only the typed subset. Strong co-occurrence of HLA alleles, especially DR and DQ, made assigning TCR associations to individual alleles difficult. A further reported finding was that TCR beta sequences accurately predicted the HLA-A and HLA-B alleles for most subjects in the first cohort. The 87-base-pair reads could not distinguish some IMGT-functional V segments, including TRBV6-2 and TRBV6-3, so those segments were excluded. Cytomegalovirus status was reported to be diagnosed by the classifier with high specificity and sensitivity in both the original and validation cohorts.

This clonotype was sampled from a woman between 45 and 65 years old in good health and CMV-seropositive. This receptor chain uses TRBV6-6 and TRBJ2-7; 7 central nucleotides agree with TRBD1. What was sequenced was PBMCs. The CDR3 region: CASSRPDRSPEEQYF. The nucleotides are TGTGCCAGCAGTCGTCCGGACAGGAGTCCGGAAGAGCAGTACTTC.